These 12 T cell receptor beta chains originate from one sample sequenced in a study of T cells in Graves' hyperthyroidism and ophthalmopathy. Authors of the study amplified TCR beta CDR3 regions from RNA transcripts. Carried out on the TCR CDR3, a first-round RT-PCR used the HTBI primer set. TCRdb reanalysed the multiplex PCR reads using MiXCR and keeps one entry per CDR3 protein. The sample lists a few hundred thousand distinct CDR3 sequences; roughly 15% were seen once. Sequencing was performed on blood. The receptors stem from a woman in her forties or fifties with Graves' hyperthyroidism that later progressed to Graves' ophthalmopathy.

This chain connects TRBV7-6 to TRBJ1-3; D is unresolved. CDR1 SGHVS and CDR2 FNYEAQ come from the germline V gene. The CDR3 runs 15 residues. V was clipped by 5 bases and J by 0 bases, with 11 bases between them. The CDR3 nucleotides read TGTGCCAGCAGCCACCAGTTTGACTCTGGAAACACCATATATTTT. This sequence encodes CASSHQFDSGNTIYF. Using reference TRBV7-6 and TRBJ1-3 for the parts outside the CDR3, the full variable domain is GAGVSQSPRYKVTKRGQDVALRCDPISGHVSLYWYRQALGQGPEFLTYFNYEAQQDKSGLPNDRFSAERPEGSISTLTIQRTEQRDSAMYRCASSHQFDSGNTIYFGEGSWLTVV.

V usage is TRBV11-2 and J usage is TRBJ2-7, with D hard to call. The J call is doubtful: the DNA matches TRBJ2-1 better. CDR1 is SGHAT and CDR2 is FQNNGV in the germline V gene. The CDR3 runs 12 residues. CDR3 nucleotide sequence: TGTGCCAGCAGCTCCTCCGGCTACGAGCAGTTCTTC. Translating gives CASSSSGYEQFF.

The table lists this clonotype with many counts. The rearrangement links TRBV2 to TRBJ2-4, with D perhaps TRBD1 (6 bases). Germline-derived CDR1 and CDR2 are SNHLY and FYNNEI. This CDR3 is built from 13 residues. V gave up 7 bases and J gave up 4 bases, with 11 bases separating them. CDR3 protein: CASIQGPKNIQYF. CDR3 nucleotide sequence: TGTGCCAGCATCCAGGGGCCTAAAAACATTCAGTACTTC.

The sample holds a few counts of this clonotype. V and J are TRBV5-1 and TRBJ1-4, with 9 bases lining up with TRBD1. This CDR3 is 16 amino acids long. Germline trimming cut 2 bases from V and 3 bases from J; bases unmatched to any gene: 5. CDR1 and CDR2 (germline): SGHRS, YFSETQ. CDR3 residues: CASSLPTGGPNEKLFF. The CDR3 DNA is TGCGCCAGCAGCTTACCTACAGGGGGCCCTAATGAAAAACTGTTTTTT.

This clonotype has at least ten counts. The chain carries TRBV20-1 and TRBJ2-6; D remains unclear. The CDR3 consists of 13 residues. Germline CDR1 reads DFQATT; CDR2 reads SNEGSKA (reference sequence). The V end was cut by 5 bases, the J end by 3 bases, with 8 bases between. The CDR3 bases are TGCAGTGCTCCGGACGATGGGGCCAACGTCCTGACTTTC. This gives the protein CSAPDDGANVLTF.

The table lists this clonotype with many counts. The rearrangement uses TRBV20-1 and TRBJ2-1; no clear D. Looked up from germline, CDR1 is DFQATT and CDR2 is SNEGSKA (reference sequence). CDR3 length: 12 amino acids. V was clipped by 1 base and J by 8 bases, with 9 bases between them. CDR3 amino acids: CSARGILDEQFF. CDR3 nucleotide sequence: TGCAGTGCTAGAGGGATATTAGATGAGCAGTTCTTC.

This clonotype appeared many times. CDR3 in DNA: TGTGCCACCAGTGATTCGAGGGATTATGGCTACACCTTC. This encodes CATSDSRDYGYTF. The chain carries TRBV24-1 and TRBJ1-2; D call uncertain. CDR1 is KGHDR and CDR2 is SFDVKD in the germline V gene. This CDR3 has 13 amino acids. The V and J ends lost 2 bases and 5 bases respectively, with 8 bases between them.

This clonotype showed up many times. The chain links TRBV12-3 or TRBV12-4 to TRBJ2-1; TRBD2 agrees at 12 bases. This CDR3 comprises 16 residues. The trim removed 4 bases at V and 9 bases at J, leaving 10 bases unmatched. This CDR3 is CASSYPSGRVLSEQFF. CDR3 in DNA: TGTGCCAGCAGTTACCCTAGCGGGAGGGTACTTAGTGAGCAGTTCTTC.

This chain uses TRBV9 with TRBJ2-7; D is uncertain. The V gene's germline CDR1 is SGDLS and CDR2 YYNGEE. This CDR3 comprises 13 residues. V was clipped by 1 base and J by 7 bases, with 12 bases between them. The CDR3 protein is CASSVTPLREQYF. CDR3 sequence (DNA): TGTGCCAGCAGCGTAACACCACTCCGGGAGCAGTACTTC.

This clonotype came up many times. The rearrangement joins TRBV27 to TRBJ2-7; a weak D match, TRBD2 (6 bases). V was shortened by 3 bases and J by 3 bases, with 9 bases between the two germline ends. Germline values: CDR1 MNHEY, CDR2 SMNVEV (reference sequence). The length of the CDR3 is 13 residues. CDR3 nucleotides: TGTGCCAGCAGTTTCGGGAGACGCTACGAGCAGTACTTC. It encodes CASSFGRRYEQYF.

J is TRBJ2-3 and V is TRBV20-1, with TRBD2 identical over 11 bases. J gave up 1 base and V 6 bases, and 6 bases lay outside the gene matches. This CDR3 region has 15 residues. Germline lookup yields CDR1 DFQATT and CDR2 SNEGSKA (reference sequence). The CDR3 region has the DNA TGCAGTGCAACACTAGCGGGAGCCGGCACAGATACGCAGTATTTT. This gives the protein CSATLAGAGTDTQYF.

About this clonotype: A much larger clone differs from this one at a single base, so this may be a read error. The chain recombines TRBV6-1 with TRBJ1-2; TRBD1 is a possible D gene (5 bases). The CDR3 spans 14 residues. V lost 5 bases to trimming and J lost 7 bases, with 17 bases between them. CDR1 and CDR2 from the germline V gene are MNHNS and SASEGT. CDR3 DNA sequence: TGTGCCAGCAGTCCACAGGCTCCGAGCTGTGGCTACACCTTC. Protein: CASSPQAPSCGYTF.